The 20 T cell receptor beta chains in this list originate from one sample, sequenced in a study of T cell changes during pregnancy in multiple sclerosis. Method: immunoSEQ multiplex PCR; TCRdb's copy keeps in-frame clones and lacks some. The data contain 73,000 or so clones, roughly 90% of them singletons. Sequenced material: peripheral blood, taken after pregnancy. Receptors were obtained from a female donor in good health, enrolled as a control in a pregnancy study.

The chain employs TRBV19 and TRBJ2-7, with D possibly matching TRBD1 (6 bases). Germline V gene lookup returns CDR1 LNHDA and CDR2 SQIVND (reference sequence). Between the trimmed V and J ends, which lost 5 bases and 0 bases, there was a span of 14 bases. The CDR3 totals 15 residues. The CDR3 sequence is CASSPATGISYEQYF. The CDR3 DNA reads as TGTGCCAGTAGTCCGGCCACAGGGATCTCCTACGAGCAGTACTTC.

V gene TRBV7-9 combines with J gene TRBJ2-7; a weak D match, TRBD2 (6 bases). Germline values: CDR1 SEHNR, CDR2 FQNEAQ (reference sequence). The CDR3 consists of 14 residues. Trimming left V 4 bases short and J 2 bases short, with 12 bases between. As DNA, the CDR3 is TGTGCCAGCAGCTCCGAATCGGGGGCCTACGAGCAGTACTTC. It translates to CASSSESGAYEQYF.

Points on this clone: The sample holds other DNA sequences that translate to the same CDR3. The chain recombines TRBV30 with TRBJ2-3; no clear D. The CDR3 covers 12 residues. The germline V gene encodes CDR1 GTSNPN and CDR2 SVGIG (reference sequence). With 2 bases removed from V and 4 bases from J, the gap between germline ends came to 7 bases. As DNA, the CDR3 is TGTGCCTGGAGTCCCTCCGCAGATACGCAGTATTTT. Amino acid sequence: CAWSPSADTQYF.

V is TRBV5-1 and J is TRBJ2-5; TRBD2 aligns across 11 bases. The germline V gene has CDR1 SGHRS and CDR2 YFSETQ. V was clipped by 4 bases and J by 2 bases; unmatched bases: 7. The CDR3 totals 16 residues. The CDR3 here is CASSLVGTSGQETQYF. DNA of the CDR3: TGCGCCAGCAGCCTGGTCGGGACTAGCGGACAAGAGACCCAGTACTTC. The variable domain in full, completed from reference TRBV5-1 and TRBJ2-5, reads KAGVTQTPRYLIKTRGQQVTLSCSPISGHRSVSWYQQTPGQGLQFLFEYFSETQRNKGNFPGRFSGRQFSNSRSEMNVSTLELGDSALYLCASSLVGTSGQETQYFGPGTRLLVL.

The rearrangement joins TRBV7-2 to TRBJ2-3; 7 nucleotides match TRBD2. Germline values: CDR1 SGHTA, CDR2 FQGNSA. The CDR3 runs to 16 residues. The junction had 9 bases not matched to a gene; V was cut back by 1 base and J by 5 bases. The CDR3 sequence is CASSLDERGGEDTQYF. The DNA of the CDR3 is TGTGCCAGCAGCTTAGATGAGCGGGGTGGTGAAGATACGCAGTATTTT.

This clone came up once. V gene TRBV7-6 combines with J gene TRBJ2-7; TRBD2 is a possible D gene (5 bases). Germline CDR1 reads SGHVS; CDR2 reads FNYEAQ. The CDR3 runs to 15 residues. V dropped 5 bases and J dropped 1 base, with 15 bases sitting between them. The CDR3 protein is CASSEVLRGSYEQYF. The CDR3 DNA is TGTGCCAGCAGCGAAGTGCTGAGAGGGTCCTACGAGCAGTACTTC.

The V gene is TRBV15, the J gene TRBJ2-2; perhaps TRBD1 as D (6 bases). Looked up from germline, CDR1 is LNHNV and CDR2 is YYDKDF (reference sequence). Trimming took 4 bases from V and 1 from J, leaving 13 bases between them. This CDR3 has 16 amino acids. The CDR3 sequence: CATSIPGTQNTGELFF. The CDR3 DNA follows: TGTGCCACCAGCATACCCGGGACACAGAACACCGGGGAGCTGTTTTTT. Variable domain in full (rest from reference TRBV15 and TRBJ2-2): DAMVIQNPRYQVTQFGKPVTLSCSQTLNHNVMYWYQQKSSQAPKLLFHYYDKDFNNEADTPDNFQSRRPNTSFCFLDIRSPGLGDTAMYLCATSIPGTQNTGELFFGEGSRLTVL.

The rearrangement uses TRBV6-1 and TRBJ2-1; TRBD1 matches 11 bases. V trimming: 1 base; J trimming: 4 bases; junction bases outside the gene matches: 3. Germline loops: CDR1 MNHNS, CDR2 SASEGT. The CDR3 loop spans 16 amino acids. Here the CDR3 DNA reads TGTGCCAGCAGTGAAGGGACAGGGGGCAGGTACAATGAGCAGTTCTTC. As protein: CASSEGTGGRYNEQFF.

V gene TRBV10-2 combines with J gene TRBJ1-2; unclear D gene. CDR3 length: 12 residues. V gave up 3 bases and J gave up 8 bases, with 10 bases separating them. The germline V gene has CDR1 WSHSY and CDR2 SAAADI. The CDR3 loop reads CASSDGGQGYTF. The CDR3 DNA follows: TGCGCCAGCAGTGACGGAGGGCAGGGCTACACCTTC.

The chain has TRBV19 and TRBJ1-1, with D maybe TRBD1 (5 bases). The CDR3 is 14 residues long. CDR1 and CDR2 from the germline V gene are LNHDA and SQIVND (reference sequence). V lost 7 bases to trimming and J lost 0 bases, with 12 bases between them. CDR3 in amino acids: CASTTGTVNTEAFF. The DNA of the CDR3 is TGTGCCAGTACGACCGGGACTGTGAACACTGAAGCTTTCTTT. The variable domain in full, completed from reference TRBV19 and TRBJ1-1, reads DGGITQSPKYLFRKEGQNVTLSCEQNLNHDAMYWYRQDPGQGLRLIYYSQIVNDFQKGDIAEGYSVSREKKESFPLTVTSAQKNPTAFYLCASTTGTVNTEAFFGQGTRLTVV.

This clone appeared many times. The V gene is TRBV10-1, the J gene TRBJ2-3; tentatively, D is TRBD2 (6 bases). Trimming left V 4 bases short and J 6 bases short, with 8 bases between. This CDR3 is built from 12 residues. Germline V gene lookup returns CDR1 WNHNN and CDR2 SYGVQD (reference sequence). This chain's CDR3 is CASSGDSDTQYF. In DNA form, the CDR3 reads TGCGCCAGCAGTGGGGACTCGGATACGCAGTATTTT.

This clone has a handful of counts. The J gene is TRBJ1-2, the V gene TRBV7-2, with 9 bases lining up with TRBD1. The CDR3 is made up of 12 amino acids. V lost 5 bases and J lost 11; bases outside the gene matches: 6. The germline gives CDR1 SGHTA, CDR2 FQGNSA. CDR3 amino acids: CASSVRQGVYTF. In DNA, the CDR3 is TGTGCCAGCAGCGTTCGACAGGGGGTTTACACCTTC.

For the CDR3, the DNA is TGTGCCAGCAGCTCGAAGACACGGCCATGGGAAAAACTGTTTTTT. It is translated as CASSSKTRPWEKLFF. J is TRBJ1-4 and V is TRBV11-3; D not certain. The V gene lost 4 bases and the J gene lost 8 bases, with 17 bases spanning the gap. This CDR3 spans 15 amino acids. CDR1 and CDR2 from the germline V gene are SGHNT and YENEEA.

The chain joins TRBV19 to TRBJ1-4, with 7 bases matching TRBD1. The V gene end was trimmed by 5 bases and the J gene end by 10 bases; junction bases not matched to a gene: 4. The CDR3 length is 12 residues. The V gene's germline CDR1 is LNHDA and CDR2 SQIVND (reference sequence). CDR3 region: CASSLGQLKLFF. The CDR3 coding sequence is TGTGCCAGTAGTTTGGGACAGTTAAAACTGTTTTTT.

The V and J genes are TRBV2 and TRBJ2-6; 7 bases match TRBD1. Germline CDR1 and CDR2: SNHLY and FYNNEI. The V gene end was trimmed by 6 bases and the J gene end by 1 base; junction bases not matched to a gene: 3. The CDR3 contains 15 residues. The CDR3 sequence: CASRTGQSGANVLTF. For the CDR3, the DNA is TGTGCCAGCAGGACGGGACAGTCTGGGGCCAACGTCCTGACTTTC.

In DNA form, the CDR3 reads TGTGCCAGTAGTCCCAGCCTCAGCGGGGGCAACACAGATACGCAGTATTTT. Translated, it gives CASSPSLSGGNTDTQYF. The genes are TRBV19 and TRBJ2-3; TRBD2 agrees at 8 bases. Trimming cost V 5 bases and J 2 bases; bases outside gene matches: 12. CDR3 size: 17 residues. Germline loops: CDR1 LNHDA, CDR2 SQIVND (reference sequence).

The chain combines TRBV7-2 with TRBJ2-1; 8 bases line up with TRBD1. CDR3 length equals 15 residues. CDR1 SGHTA and CDR2 FQGNSA come from the germline V gene. V gave up 1 base and J gave up 4 bases; unmatched junction bases: 3. The CDR3 region has the DNA TGTGCCAGCAGCTTAGACAGGGGGGCATACAATGAGCAGTTCTTC. Protein: CASSLDRGAYNEQFF.

The chain links TRBV10-3 to TRBJ1-5; 11 bases fit TRBD1. The trim removed 0 bases at V and 8 bases at J, leaving 3 bases unmatched. The CDR3 is made up of 15 amino acids. Germline assignment: CDR1 ENHRY and CDR2 SYGVKD. The CDR3 is CAISESGQGVEPQHF. The CDR3 DNA reads TGTGCCATCAGTGAGTCGGGACAGGGGGTTGAGCCCCAGCATTTT.

The chain has TRBV5-6 and TRBJ2-7, with TRBD2 as a possible D gene (6 bases). CDR1 is SGHDT and CDR2 is YYEEEE in the germline V gene. V gave up 4 bases and J gave up 2 bases, with 10 bases separating them. The CDR3 runs to 13 residues. CDR3 in amino acids: CASSGGLTYEQYF. CDR3 DNA sequence: TGTGCCAGCAGCGGGGGACTGACCTACGAGCAGTACTTC.

This clone was observed many times. V and J are TRBV13 and TRBJ2-7; D is undetermined. From germline, CDR1 is PRHDT and CDR2 FYEKMQ (reference sequence). V gave up 2 bases and J gave up 3 bases, with 17 bases separating them. This CDR3 has 16 residues. CDR3 sequence: CASSLYRQAVVYEQYF. In nucleotides, the CDR3 is TGTGCCAGCAGCTTATACCGGCAGGCAGTAGTCTACGAGCAGTACTTC.